This T cell receptor beta chain was captured by sequencing in a study of shared clonotypes between healthy human individuals. Turning to the study itself: Participating donors consisted of two women and a few men aged 18 to 49. Study results and caveats: Sampling included only blood; tissue repertoires likely differ. When compared with the clonotypes that were shared by all four sorted-subset donors, the non-shared clonotypes turned out to have lower generation probabilities.

The genomic DNA of each subset was split evenly across several immunoSEQ plates. Generated by immunoSEQ multiplex PCR, the TCRdb table keeps only in-frame clones and is missing some. Of over a million clones in the sample, about 70% were seen once. Details on this clone: What it recognizes is unknown.

From germline, CDR1 is LNHDA and CDR2 SQIVND (reference sequence). The V gene lost 10 bases and the J gene lost 1 base, with 13 bases spanning the gap. This CDR3 comprises 13 residues. The chain links TRBV19 to TRBJ1-1; D remains ambiguous. What was sequenced was memory CD4+ T cells sorted from blood. Subset meaning: CD45RA-negative fraction. This receptor was taken from a man between 18 and 35 years old in good health. DNA for the CDR3: TGTGCCACAAGAGACGGAGGGAACACTGAAGCTTTCTTT. It codes for CATRDGGNTEAFF. Together with reference TRBV19 and TRBJ1-1, the CDR3 gives the full variable domain: DGGITQSPKYLFRKEGQNVTLSCEQNLNHDAMYWYRQDPGQGLRLIYYSQIVNDFQKGDIAEGYSVSREKKESFPLTVTSAQKNPTAFYLCATRDGGNTEAFFGQGTRLTVV.